This T cell receptor beta chain originates from a study of tissue T cells after allogeneic stem cell transplantation. Documented time point: mouse harvest day 7 after allogeneic transplant. The graft held 10^6 splenic CD5+ T cells and 10^7 T-cell-depleted bone marrow cells. This mouse GVHD model was MHC-mismatched B6 to BALB/c, profiled day 7 or 14. Concerning this clone itself: Its matching antigen is unknown. Germline and genes: mouse.

General study points: Shared clones across patients were few; motif clustering revealed tissue-specific shared signatures. Within patients, tissue anatomy strongly shaped TCR repertoire composition.

The protocol was immunoSEQ multiplex PCR, while the TCRdb copy is restricted to in-frame clones and leaves out a portion. Seen here are thousands of clones, around 40% observed once, and the top ten hold approximately 1.9%. The clonotype originates from a female BALB/c mouse given C57BL/6 T cells with graft-versus-host disease after an allogeneic hematopoietic cell transplant. The sequenced material came from skin.

CDR3 DNA, as far as it was read: TGTGCCAGCTCTCTCTCTGGGGGAGCTAGTCAAAACACCTTGTAC. This gives the protein CASSLSGGASQNTLY. The full CDR3 is CASSLSGGASQNTLYF. The rearrangement uses TRBV12-2 and TRBJ2-4; TRBD2 aligns across 7 bases. The read halts 1 residue ahead of the CDR3 end, with the missing end drawn from the germline J gene. CDR1 and CDR2 (germline): SGHLS, HYDKME. The CDR3 spans 16 residues. The V segment lost 0 bases and the J segment 0 bases; nucleotides outside the gene matches: 5.